This TCR beta chain was observed in a study of T-cell memory formation after mild COVID-19. In TCRdb, the 5' RACE reads were re-called with MiXCR into one record per CDR3 protein. The data hold approximately 250,000 distinct CDR3 sequences, with approximately 15% observed a single time. This clonotype has a count of ten or more. The CDR3 length is 15 residues. V shed 0 bases and J shed 2 bases, with 9 bases lying between them. CDR1 and CDR2 (germline): SGHRS, YFSETQ. This chain uses TRBV5-1 with TRBJ2-1; tentative D call: TRBD2 (7 bases). The sequence came from a man between 18 and 29 years old who had mild COVID-19 (a few samples of this study predate the infection). Cell type and time point are not known. The sample was PBMCs or a T cell subset sorted from them (not recorded which). Here the CDR3 reads CASSLDGGPYNEQFF. The CDR3 nucleotides are TGCGCCAGCAGCTTGGACGGGGGGCCCTACAATGAGCAGTTCTTC.